Below are 23 T cell receptor beta chains sequenced from a single sample in a study of T cells in tuberculosis. TCRdb's copy holds only in-frame clones and misses some; the assay was immunoSEQ multiplex PCR. Of about 38,000 clones listed, approximately 94% are singletons. Time point: new active TB diagnosis, blood taken before or within 7 days of starting treatment. Sequences were derived from PBMCs, sampled at tuberculosis diagnosis. The receptors were gathered from an adult with tuberculosis.

The chain uses TRBV5-6 and TRBJ1-2; D is possibly TRBD1 (5 bases). The CDR3 contains 14 residues. Trimming shortened V by 5 bases and J by 5 bases, and 16 bases separated the two germline ends. The germline V gene has CDR1 SGHDT and CDR2 YYEEEE. The CDR3 nucleotides are TGTGCCAGCAGTCAACCCCAGGGTATATATGGCTACACCTTC. It translates to CASSQPQGIYGYTF.

CDR3 sequence reads: CASITTIDRPHSSYEQYF. For the CDR3, the DNA is TGTGCCTCGATCACCACAATAGACAGGCCTCACAGCTCCTACGAGCAGTACTTC. This chain joins TRBV10-3 and TRBJ2-7, with a weak D call TRBD1 (6 bases). Germline CDR1 is ENHRY and CDR2 is SYGVKD. With 11 bases removed from V and 0 bases from J, the gap between germline ends came to 29 bases. The CDR3 covers 18 residues.

V is TRBV9 and J is TRBJ1-3; a weak D match, TRBD1 (6 bases). The V end lost 0 bases, the J end lost 2 bases, and 9 bases lay between the germline ends. Germline lookup yields CDR1 SGDLS and CDR2 YYNGEE. The CDR3 loop spans 15 amino acids. CDR3 nucleotide sequence: TGTGCCAGCAGCGTAGCCGCAGGGGCTGGAAACACCATATATTTT. Residues: CASSVAAGAGNTIYF.

The chain has TRBV28 and TRBJ2-1; possible D gene TRBD2, 5 bases. V was trimmed by 11 bases and J by 0 bases, leaving 14 bases between them. The CDR3 spans 14 residues. Germline loops: CDR1 MDHEN, CDR2 SYDVKM. The CDR3 region has the DNA TGTGCCGGTCGGGCCGGAGGCTCCTACAATGAGCAGTTCTTC. Protein sequence: CAGRAGGSYNEQFF.

The chain couples TRBV5-5 to TRBJ1-6; the D is unclear. Trimming removed 4 bases from V and 14 bases from J, with 16 bases in between. The CDR3 has 13 amino acids. In germline, CDR1 is SGHKS, CDR2 YYEKEE (reference sequence). The CDR3 reads CASSVNRDVTLHF. CDR3 DNA: TGTGCCAGCAGCGTTAATCGAGATGTGACCCTCCACTTT.

J is TRBJ2-3 and V is TRBV5-4; 9 bases fit TRBD2. This CDR3 is 17 amino acids long. Looked up from germline, CDR1 is SGHNT and CDR2 is YYREEE (reference sequence). Germline trimming cut 0 bases from V and 5 bases from J; bases unmatched to any gene: 10. This CDR3 reads CASSLGLGGGARDTQYF. For the CDR3, the DNA is TGTGCCAGCAGCTTGGGATTAGGCGGGGGGGCCCGAGATACGCAGTATTTT.

This sequence joins TRBV5-4 and TRBJ2-5, with D unresolved. CDR3 length: 13 amino acids. Germline V gene sequence: CDR1 SGHNT, CDR2 YYREEE (reference sequence). V dropped 1 base and J dropped 3 bases, with 7 bases sitting between them. The CDR3: CASSLLSEETQYF. CDR3 nucleotide sequence: TGTGCCAGCAGCTTGTTGTCCGAAGAGACCCAGTACTTC.

The chain recombines TRBV7-3 with TRBJ2-7, with D perhaps TRBD1 (8 bases). This CDR3 has 13 amino acids. Between the trimmed V and J ends, which lost 5 bases and 9 bases, there was a span of 17 bases. Germline CDR1 is SGHTA and CDR2 is FQGTGA. CDR3 loop: CASSRTGREGQYF. The CDR3 DNA reads TGTGCCAGCAGCCGGACAGGGAGGGAGGGGCAGTACTTC.

This clone is deemed medium-sized. This sequence joins TRBV6-4 and TRBJ1-2; TRBD1 might be the D (6 bases). CDR1 is MRHNA, CDR2 SNTAGT, per germline. Trimming cost V 6 bases and J 0 bases, with 14 bases left between them. The CDR3 loop spans 15 amino acids. This chain's CDR3 is CASSYDRNANYGYTF. The CDR3 DNA is TGTGCCAGCAGCTACGACAGGAACGCTAACTATGGCTACACCTTC.

This chain links TRBV2 with TRBJ1-2; TRBD1 might be the D (5 bases). V was clipped by 7 bases and J by 2 bases, with 11 bases between them. The CDR3 is 13 amino acids. The V gene's germline CDR1 is SNHLY and CDR2 FYNNEI. DNA for the CDR3: TGTGCCAGCATCCTGACAGAGAACTATGGCTACACCTTC. Protein sequence: CASILTENYGYTF.

The chain joins TRBV7-2 to TRBJ2-3, with TRBD2 matching 13 bases. This CDR3 is built from 16 residues. Germline assignment: CDR1 SGHTA and CDR2 FQGNSA. J was trimmed by 2 bases and V by 5 bases; bases with no gene match: 4. The CDR3 loop is CASSTGLAGVTDTQYF. CDR3 bases: TGTGCCAGCAGCACCGGACTAGCGGGGGTCACAGATACGCAGTATTTT.

This chain connects TRBV11-3 to TRBJ2-7; 10 bases fit TRBD2. The CDR3 is 14 amino acids. Trimming at V came to 6 bases and at J to 4 bases, leaving 6 bases not matched to a gene. Germline CDR1 is SGHNT and CDR2 is YENEEA. CDR3 residues: CASRFRTSGYEQYF. CDR3 nucleotides: TGTGCCAGCAGATTCCGGACTAGCGGTTACGAGCAGTACTTC.

This chain links TRBV5-8 with TRBJ1-3; 7 nucleotides agree with TRBD1. The CDR3 runs to 16 residues. Losses at the gene ends were 0 bases for V and 6 bases for J; bases not matched to a gene: 9. Germline CDR1 SGHTS, CDR2 YDEGEE. The CDR3 is CASSLGDSAVTNTIYF. The CDR3 DNA is TGTGCCAGCAGCTTGGGGGACAGTGCGGTAACAAACACCATATATTTT.

The rearrangement uses TRBV5-1 and TRBJ1-1; perhaps TRBD1 as D (5 bases). The CDR3 loop spans 13 amino acids. Deletions cut 6 bases from V and 1 base from J, with 10 bases between. CDR1 and CDR2 (germline): SGHRS, YFSETQ. As DNA, the CDR3 is TGCGCCAGCACCAGGGATCCGAACACTGAAGCTTTCTTT. Translating gives CASTRDPNTEAFF.

The V call is TRBV7-2, the J call TRBJ1-1; no clear D. V lost 1 base and J lost 2, with 14 bases in between. The V gene's germline CDR1 is SGHTA and CDR2 FQGNSA. This CDR3 is built from 16 residues. The CDR3 protein is CASSLENRRENTEAFF. The CDR3, as DNA: TGTGCCAGCAGCTTAGAAAATCGTCGGGAAAACACTGAAGCTTTCTTT.

The chain recombines TRBV21-1 with TRBJ1-2; the listed D gene, TRBD1, was not tested against the DNA. TRBV21-1 is shown as a pseudogene. CDR3 length: 18 amino acids. Here the CDR3 DNA reads TGTGCCAGCAGCAAAACATTGGGACAGGGGGCTTTAGGGTATGGCTACACCTTC. Amino acid sequence: CASSKTLGQGALGYGYTF.

The J gene is TRBJ1-1, the V gene TRBV27, with TRBD1 as a possible D gene (5 bases). V dropped 6 bases and J dropped 4 bases, with 12 bases sitting between them. CDR1 and CDR2 (germline): MNHEY, SMNVEV (reference sequence). The CDR3 has 13 amino acids. CDR3: CASRILGGTEAFF. The CDR3 DNA is TGTGCCAGCAGGATCCTCGGGGGCACTGAAGCTTTCTTT.

This clone was counted a single time. The genes are TRBV2 and TRBJ1-4; D gene uncertain. Germline V CDR1 and CDR2: SNHLY, FYNNEI. There are 12 residues in the CDR3. Trimming took off 6 bases at V and 4 bases at J, with 6 bases between the two ends. In DNA form, the CDR3 reads TGTGCCAGCAGACAAGATAATGAAAAACTGTTTTTT. Translation: CASRQDNEKLFF.

The J gene is TRBJ1-2, the V gene TRBV12-5; a possible D gene is TRBD1 (6 bases). This CDR3 comprises 14 residues. Between the trimmed V and J ends, which lost 1 base and 3 bases, there was a span of 9 bases. Germline loops: CDR1 LGHNT, CDR2 FRNRAP. For the CDR3, the DNA is TGTGCTAGTGGTTTGGAACAGGGCTACTATGGCTACACCTTC. Residues: CASGLEQGYYGYTF.

There are a few counts of this clone. CDR3 sequence: CASRQGAGGNQPQHF. The CDR3, as DNA: TGTGCCAGCCGACAGGGGGCGGGTGGCAATCAGCCCCAGCATTTT. V and J are TRBV2 and TRBJ1-5, with 10 bases identical to TRBD1. CDR1 and CDR2 (germline): SNHLY, FYNNEI. The trim removed 8 bases at V and 2 bases at J, leaving 6 bases unmatched. The CDR3 sequence is 15 residues long.

The chain couples TRBV6-5 to TRBJ2-7; possible D gene TRBD2, 6 bases. This CDR3 is 12 amino acids long. The V and J ends lost 4 bases and 7 bases respectively, with 11 bases between them. Germline-derived CDR1 and CDR2 are MNHEY and SVGAGI. Written as DNA, the CDR3 is TGTGCCAGCAGTTCCTCGGCGGGGGAGCAGTACTTC. This sequence encodes CASSSSAGEQYF.

V usage is TRBV7-9 and J usage is TRBJ2-7, with a possible D match to TRBD2 (6 bases). From germline, CDR1 is SEHNR and CDR2 FQNEAQ (reference sequence). Trimming cost V 5 bases and J 2 bases, with 13 bases left between them. This CDR3 is 14 amino acids long. The CDR3 protein is CASSPGRPPYEQYF. The CDR3 bases are TGTGCCAGCAGCCCGGGGAGGCCACCCTACGAGCAGTACTTC.

The V call is TRBV19, the J call TRBJ1-2; D possibly corresponds to TRBD1 (5 bases). With 7 bases removed from V and 3 bases from J, the gap between germline ends came to 15 bases. The CDR3 length is 14 residues. The germline CDR1 and CDR2 sequences are LNHDA and SQIVND (reference sequence). CDR3 sequence reads: CASNPAEGDYGYTF. The DNA for the CDR3 is TGTGCCAGTAACCCTGCGGAAGGGGACTATGGCTACACCTTC.